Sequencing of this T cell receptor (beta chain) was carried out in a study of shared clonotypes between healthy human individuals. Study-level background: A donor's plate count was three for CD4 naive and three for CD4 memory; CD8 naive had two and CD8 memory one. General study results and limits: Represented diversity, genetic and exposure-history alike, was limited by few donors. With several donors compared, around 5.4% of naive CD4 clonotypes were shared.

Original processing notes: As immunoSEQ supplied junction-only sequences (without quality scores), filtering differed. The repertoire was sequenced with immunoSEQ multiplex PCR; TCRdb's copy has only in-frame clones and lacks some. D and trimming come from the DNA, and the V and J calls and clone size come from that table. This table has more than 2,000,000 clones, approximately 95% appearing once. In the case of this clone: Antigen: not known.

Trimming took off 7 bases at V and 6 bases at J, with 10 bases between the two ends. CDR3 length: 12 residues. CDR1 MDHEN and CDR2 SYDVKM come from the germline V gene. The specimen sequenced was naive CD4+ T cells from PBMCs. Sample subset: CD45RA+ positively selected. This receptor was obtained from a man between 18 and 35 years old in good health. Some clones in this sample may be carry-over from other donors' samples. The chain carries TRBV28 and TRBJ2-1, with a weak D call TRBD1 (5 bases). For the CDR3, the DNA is TGTGCCAGCACGGACACGATCAATGAGCAGTTCTTC. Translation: CASTDTINEQFF.